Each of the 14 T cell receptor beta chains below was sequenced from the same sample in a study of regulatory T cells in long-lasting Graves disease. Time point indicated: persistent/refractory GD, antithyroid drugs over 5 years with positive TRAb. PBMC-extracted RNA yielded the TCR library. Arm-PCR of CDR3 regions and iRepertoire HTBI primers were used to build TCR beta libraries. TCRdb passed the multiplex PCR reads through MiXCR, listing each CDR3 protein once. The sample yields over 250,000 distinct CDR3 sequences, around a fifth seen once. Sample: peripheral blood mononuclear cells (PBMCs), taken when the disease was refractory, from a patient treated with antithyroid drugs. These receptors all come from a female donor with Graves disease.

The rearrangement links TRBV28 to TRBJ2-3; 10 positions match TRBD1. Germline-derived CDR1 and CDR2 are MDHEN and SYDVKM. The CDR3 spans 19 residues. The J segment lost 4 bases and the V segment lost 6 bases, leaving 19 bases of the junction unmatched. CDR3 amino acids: CASSWDRGGGLFRPDTQYF. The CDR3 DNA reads TGTGCCAGCAGCTGGGACAGGGGAGGAGGTCTATTCCGTCCAGATACGCAGTATTTT.

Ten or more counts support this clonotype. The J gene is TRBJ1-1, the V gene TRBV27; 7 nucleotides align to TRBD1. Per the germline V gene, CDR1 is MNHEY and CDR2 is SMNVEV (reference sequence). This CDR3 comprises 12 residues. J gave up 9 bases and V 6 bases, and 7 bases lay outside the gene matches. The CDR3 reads CASSPDRAQAFF. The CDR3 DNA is TGTGCCAGCAGCCCCGACAGGGCGCAAGCTTTCTTT.

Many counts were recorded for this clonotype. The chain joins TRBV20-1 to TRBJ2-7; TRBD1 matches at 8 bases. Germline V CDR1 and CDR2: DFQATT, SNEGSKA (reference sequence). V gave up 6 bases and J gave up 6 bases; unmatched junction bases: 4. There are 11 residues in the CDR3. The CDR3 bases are TGCAGTGCGGGACAGGTATCCGAGCAGTACTTC. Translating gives CSAGQVSEQYF.

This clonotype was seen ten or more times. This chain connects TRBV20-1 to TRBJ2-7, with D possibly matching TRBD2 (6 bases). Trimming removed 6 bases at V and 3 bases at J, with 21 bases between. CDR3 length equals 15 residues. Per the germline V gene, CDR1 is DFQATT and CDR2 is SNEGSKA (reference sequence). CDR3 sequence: CSARLGGPLYYEQYF. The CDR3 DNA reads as TGCAGTGCCAGACTAGGAGGGCCCCTCTACTACGAGCAGTACTTC.

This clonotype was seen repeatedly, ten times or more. CDR3: CASSGQGQDGYTF. CDR3 DNA sequence: TGTGCCAGCAGCGGACAAGGACAGGATGGCTACACCTTC. The chain couples TRBV11-1 to TRBJ1-2, with 7 bases fitting TRBD1. J lost 6 bases, V lost 5 bases, and 6 bases had no gene match. This CDR3 is built from 13 residues. CDR1 SGHAT and CDR2 FQDESV come from the germline V gene (reference sequence). The whole variable domain, filled in from reference TRBV11-1 and TRBJ1-2, reads EAEVAQSPRYKITEKSQAVAFWCDPISGHATLYWYRQILGQGPELLVQFQDESVVDDSQLPKDRFSAERLKGVDSTLKIQPAELGDSAMYLCASSGQGQDGYTFGSGTRLTVV.

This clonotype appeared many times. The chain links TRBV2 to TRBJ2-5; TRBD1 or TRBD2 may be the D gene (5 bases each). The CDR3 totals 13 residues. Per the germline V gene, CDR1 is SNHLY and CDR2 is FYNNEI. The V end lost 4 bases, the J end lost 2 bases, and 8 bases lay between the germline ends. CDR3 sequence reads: CASSVREQETQYF. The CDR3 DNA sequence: TGTGCCAGCAGTGTCAGGGAGCAAGAGACCCAGTACTTC.

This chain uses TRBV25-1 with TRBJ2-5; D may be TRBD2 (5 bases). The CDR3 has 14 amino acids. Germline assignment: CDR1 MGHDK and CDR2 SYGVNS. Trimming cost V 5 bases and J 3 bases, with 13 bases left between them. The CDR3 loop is CASSPSGLKETQYF. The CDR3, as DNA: TGTGCCAGCAGTCCCAGCGGCCTTAAAGAGACCCAGTACTTC.

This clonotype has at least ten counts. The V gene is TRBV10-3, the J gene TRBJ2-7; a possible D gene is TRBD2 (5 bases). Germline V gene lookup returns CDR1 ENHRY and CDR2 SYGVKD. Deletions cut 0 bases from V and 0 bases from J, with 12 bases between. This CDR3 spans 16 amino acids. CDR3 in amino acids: CAISESYLADSYEQYF. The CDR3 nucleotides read TGTGCCATCAGTGAGTCATATCTAGCTGACTCCTACGAGCAGTACTTC.

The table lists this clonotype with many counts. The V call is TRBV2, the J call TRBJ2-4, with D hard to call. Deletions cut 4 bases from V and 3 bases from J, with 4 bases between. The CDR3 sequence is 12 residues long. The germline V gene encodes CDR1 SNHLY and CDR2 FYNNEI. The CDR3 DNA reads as TGTGCCAGCAGTGGCAGCAAAAACATTCAGTACTTC. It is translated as CASSGSKNIQYF. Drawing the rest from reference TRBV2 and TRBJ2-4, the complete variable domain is EPEVTQTPSHQVTQMGQEVILRCVPISNHLYFYWYRQILGQKVEFLVSFYNNEISEKSEIFDDQFSVERPDGSNFTLKIRSTKLEDSAMYFCASSGSKNIQYFGAGTRLSVL.

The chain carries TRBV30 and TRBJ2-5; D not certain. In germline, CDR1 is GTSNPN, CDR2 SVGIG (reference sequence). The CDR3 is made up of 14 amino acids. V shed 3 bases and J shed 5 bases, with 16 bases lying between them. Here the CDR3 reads CAWSRRRSRETQYF. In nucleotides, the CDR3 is TGTGCCTGGAGCCGGCGACGGTCCCGGGAGACCCAGTACTTC.

In DNA, the CDR3 is TGTGCCAGTAGTACCGGGACAGGGTCCTACGAGCAGTACTTC. It codes for CASSTGTGSYEQYF. The J gene is TRBJ2-7, the V gene TRBV19, with 9 bases identical to TRBD1. V was pared by 4 bases and J by 1 base, with 2 bases of the junction left unmatched. Germline V CDR1 and CDR2: LNHDA, SQIVND (reference sequence). The CDR3 runs to 14 residues.

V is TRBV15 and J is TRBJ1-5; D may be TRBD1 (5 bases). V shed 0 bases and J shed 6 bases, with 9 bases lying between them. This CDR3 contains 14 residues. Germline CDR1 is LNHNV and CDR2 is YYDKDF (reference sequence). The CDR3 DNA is TGTGCCACCAGCAGAGACAGGGATTTTCAGCCCCAGCATTTT. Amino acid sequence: CATSRDRDFQPQHF.

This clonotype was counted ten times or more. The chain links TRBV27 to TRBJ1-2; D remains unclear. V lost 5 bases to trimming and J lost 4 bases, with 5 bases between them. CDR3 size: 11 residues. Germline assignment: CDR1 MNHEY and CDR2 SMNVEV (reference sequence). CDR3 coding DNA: TGTGCCAGCAGTAAAGGCTATGGCTACACCTTC. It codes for CASSKGYGYTF.

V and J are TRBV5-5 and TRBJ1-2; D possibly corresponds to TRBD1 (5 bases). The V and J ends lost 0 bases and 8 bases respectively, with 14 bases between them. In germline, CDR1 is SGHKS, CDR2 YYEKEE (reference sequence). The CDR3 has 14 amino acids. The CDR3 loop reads CASSLVGVGIGYTF. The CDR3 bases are TGTGCCAGCAGCTTGGTAGGGGTCGGGATCGGCTACACCTTC.